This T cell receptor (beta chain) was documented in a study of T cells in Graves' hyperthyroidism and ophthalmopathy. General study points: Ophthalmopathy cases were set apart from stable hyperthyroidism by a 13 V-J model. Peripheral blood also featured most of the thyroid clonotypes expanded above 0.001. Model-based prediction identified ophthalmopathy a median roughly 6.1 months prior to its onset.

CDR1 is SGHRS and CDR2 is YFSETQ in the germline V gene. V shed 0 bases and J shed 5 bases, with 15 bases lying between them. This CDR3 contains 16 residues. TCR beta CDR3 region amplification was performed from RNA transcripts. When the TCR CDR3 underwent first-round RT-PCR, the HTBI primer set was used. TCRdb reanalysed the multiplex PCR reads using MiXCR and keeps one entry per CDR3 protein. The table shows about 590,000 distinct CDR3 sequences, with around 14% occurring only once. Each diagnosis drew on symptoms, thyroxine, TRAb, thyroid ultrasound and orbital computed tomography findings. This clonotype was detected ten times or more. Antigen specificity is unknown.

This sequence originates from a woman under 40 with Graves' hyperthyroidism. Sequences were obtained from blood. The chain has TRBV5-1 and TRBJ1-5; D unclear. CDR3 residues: CASSLGTGFYDQPQHF. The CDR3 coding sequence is TGCGCCAGCAGCTTGGGGACGGGGTTCTATGATCAGCCCCAGCATTTT.